One TCR beta chain is described in this entry. The CDR3 sequence is 13 residues long. Germline loops: CDR1 MNHEY, CDR2 SMNVEV (reference sequence). Trimming pared 4 bases from V and 3 bases from J, leaving 7 bases between. The data derive from a study of tissue T cells after allogeneic stem cell transplantation. Sequencing was performed with immunoSEQ multiplex PCR; in TCRdb, only in-frame clones are kept and a portion is missing. The sample records 5,000 to 6,000 clones, approximately 70% being singletons. The TCR originated in a female donor of 60 years or more with lung cancer. The V gene is TRBV27, the J gene TRBJ1-5; maybe TRBD1 (5 bases). Sequenced here: tissue from the colon, sampled at autopsy. CDR3 sequence reads: CASSYRYNQPQHF. The CDR3 bases are TGTGCCAGCAGTTACAGGTACAATCAGCCCCAGCATTTT.